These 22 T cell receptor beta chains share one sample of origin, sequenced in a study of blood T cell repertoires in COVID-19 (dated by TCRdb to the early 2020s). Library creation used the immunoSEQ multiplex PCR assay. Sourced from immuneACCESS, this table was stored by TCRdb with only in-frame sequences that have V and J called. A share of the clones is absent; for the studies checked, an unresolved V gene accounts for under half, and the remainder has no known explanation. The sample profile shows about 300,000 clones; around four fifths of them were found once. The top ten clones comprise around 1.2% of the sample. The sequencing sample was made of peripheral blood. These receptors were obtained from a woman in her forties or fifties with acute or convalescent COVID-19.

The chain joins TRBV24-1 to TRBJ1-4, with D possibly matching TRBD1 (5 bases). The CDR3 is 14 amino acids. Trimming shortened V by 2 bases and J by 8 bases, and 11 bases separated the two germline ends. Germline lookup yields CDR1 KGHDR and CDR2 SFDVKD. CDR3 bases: TGTGCCACCAGTGATTCCGGGGGTAACGAAAAACTGTTTTTT. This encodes CATSDSGGNEKLFF.

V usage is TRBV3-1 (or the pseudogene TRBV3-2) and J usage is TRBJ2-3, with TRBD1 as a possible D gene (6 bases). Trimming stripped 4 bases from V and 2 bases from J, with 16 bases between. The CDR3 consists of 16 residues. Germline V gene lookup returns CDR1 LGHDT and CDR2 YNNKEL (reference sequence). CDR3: CASSPRGGQITDTQYF. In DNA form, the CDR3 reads TGTGCCAGCAGCCCCCGTGGTGGACAGATCACAGATACGCAGTATTTT.

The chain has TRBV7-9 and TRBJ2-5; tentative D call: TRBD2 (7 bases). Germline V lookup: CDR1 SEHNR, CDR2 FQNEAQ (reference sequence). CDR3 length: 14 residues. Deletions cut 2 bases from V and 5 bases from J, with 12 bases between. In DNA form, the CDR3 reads TGTGCCAGCAGCTTAAGGGGGGGGACGGAGACCCAGTACTTC. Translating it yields CASSLRGGTETQYF.

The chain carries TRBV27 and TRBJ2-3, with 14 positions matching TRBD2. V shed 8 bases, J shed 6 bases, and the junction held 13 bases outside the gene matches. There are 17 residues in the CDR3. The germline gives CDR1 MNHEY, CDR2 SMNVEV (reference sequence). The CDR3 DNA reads TGTGCCAGCTCGACTAGCGGGGGGGCCGGGTTCAAGGATACGCAGTATTTT. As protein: CASSTSGGAGFKDTQYF.

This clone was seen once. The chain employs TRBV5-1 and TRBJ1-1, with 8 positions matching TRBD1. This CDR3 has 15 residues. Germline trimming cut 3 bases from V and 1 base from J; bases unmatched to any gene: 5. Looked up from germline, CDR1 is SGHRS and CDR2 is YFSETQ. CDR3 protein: CASSSQGAENTEAFF. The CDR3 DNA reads TGCGCCAGCAGCTCGCAGGGGGCGGAGAACACTGAAGCTTTCTTT.

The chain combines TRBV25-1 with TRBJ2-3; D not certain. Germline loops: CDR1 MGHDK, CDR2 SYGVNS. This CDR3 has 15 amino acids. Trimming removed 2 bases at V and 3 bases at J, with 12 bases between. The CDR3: CASSEAGVGTDTQYF. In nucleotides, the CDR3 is TGTGCCAGCAGTGAAGCAGGCGTCGGAACAGATACGCAGTATTTT. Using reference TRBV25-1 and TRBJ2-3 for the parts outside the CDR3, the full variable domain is EADIYQTPRYLVIGTGKKITLECSQTMGHDKMYWYQQDPGMELHLIHYSYGVNSTEKGDLSSESTVSRIRTEHFPLTLESARPSHTSQYLCASSEAGVGTDTQYFGPGTRLTVL.

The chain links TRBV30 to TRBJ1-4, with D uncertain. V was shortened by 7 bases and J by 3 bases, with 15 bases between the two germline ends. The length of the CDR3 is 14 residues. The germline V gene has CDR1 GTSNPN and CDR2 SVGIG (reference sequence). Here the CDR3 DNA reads TGTGCCTCGACTGACGGTCCGCCTAATGAAAAACTGTTTTTT. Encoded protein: CASTDGPPNEKLFF.

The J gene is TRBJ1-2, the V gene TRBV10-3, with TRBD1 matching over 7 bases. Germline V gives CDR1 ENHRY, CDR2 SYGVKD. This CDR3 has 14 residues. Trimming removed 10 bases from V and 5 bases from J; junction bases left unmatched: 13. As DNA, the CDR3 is TGTGCCACCCGGTCTACAGGGGTCAAGTATGGCTACACCTTC. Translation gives CATRSTGVKYGYTF.

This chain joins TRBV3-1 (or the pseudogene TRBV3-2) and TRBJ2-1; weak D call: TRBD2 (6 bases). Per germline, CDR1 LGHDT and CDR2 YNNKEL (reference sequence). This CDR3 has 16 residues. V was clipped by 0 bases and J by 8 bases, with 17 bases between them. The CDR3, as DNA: TGTGCCAGCAGCCAAGATACTGGACTACGAATATATGAGCAGTTCTTC. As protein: CASSQDTGLRIYEQFF.

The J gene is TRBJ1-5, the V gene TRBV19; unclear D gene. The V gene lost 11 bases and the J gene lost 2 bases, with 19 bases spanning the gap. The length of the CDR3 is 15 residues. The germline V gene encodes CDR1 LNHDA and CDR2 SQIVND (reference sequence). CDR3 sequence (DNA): TGTGCCCTGATAGGGAGGGAATATCGCAATCAGCCCCAGCATTTT. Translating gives CALIGREYRNQPQHF. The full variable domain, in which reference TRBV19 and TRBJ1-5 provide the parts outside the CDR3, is DGGITQSPKYLFRKEGQNVTLSCEQNLNHDAMYWYRQDPGQGLRLIYYSQIVNDFQKGDIAEGYSVSREKKESFPLTVTSAQKNPTAFYLCALIGREYRNQPQHFGDGTRLSIL.

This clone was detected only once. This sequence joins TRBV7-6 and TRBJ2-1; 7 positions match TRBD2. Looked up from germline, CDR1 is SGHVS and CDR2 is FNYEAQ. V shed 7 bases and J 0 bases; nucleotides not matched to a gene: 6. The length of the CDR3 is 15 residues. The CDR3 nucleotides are TGTGCCAGCAACTCGGGAGGCCGCTCCTACAATGAGCAGTTCTTC. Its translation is CASNSGGRSYNEQFF.

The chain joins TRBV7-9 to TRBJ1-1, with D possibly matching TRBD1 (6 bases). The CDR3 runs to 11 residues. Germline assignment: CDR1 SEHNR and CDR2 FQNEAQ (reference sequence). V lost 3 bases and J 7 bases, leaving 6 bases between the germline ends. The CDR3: CASSLDSEAFF. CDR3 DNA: TGTGCCAGCAGCTTGGACAGTGAAGCTTTCTTT.

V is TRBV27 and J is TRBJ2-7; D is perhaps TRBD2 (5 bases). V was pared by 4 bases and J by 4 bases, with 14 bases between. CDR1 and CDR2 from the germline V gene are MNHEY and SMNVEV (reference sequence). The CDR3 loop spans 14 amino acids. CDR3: CASSSEGYSYEQYF. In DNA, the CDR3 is TGTGCCAGCAGTTCAGAGGGTTACTCTTACGAGCAGTACTTC.

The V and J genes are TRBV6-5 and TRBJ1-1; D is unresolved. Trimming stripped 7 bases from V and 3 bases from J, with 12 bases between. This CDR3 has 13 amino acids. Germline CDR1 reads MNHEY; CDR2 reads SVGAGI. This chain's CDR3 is CASTLYSYTEAFF. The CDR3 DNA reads TGTGCCAGCACCCTCTACAGTTACACTGAAGCTTTCTTT.

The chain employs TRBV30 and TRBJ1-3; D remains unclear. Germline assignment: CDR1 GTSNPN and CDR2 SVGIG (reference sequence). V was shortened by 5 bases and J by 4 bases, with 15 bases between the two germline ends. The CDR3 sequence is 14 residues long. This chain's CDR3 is CAWEKEVYGNTIYF. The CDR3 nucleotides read TGTGCCTGGGAAAAAGAGGTTTACGGAAACACCATATATTTT.

CDR3 nucleotide sequence: TGTGCCAGTTCCCGACAGGAGGATCAGCCCCAGCATTTT. As protein: CASSRQEDQPQHF. This chain links TRBV7-8 with TRBJ1-5, with D possibly TRBD1 on 6 matching bases. V dropped 9 bases and J dropped 5 bases, with 14 bases sitting between them. The CDR3 runs 13 residues. Germline CDR1 reads SGHVS; CDR2 reads FQNEAQ.

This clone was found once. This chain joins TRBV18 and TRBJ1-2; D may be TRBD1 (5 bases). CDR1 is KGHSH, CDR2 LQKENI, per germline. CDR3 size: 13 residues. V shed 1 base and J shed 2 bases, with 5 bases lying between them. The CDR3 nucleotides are TGTGCCAGCTCACCACAGGGGAACTATGGCTACACCTTC. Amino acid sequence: CASSPQGNYGYTF.

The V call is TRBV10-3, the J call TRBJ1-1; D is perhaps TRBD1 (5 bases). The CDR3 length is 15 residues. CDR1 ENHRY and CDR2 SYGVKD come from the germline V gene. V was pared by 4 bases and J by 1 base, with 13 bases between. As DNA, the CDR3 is TGTGCCATCAGTGGGGGGGGGACCTCGAACACTGAAGCTTTCTTT. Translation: CAISGGGTSNTEAFF.

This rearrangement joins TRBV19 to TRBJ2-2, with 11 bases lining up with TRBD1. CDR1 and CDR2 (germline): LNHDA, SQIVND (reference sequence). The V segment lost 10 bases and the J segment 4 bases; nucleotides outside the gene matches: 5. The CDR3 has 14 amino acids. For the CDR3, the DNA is TGTGCCACCGGGACAGGGGGTACCACCGGGGAGCTGTTTTTT. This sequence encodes CATGTGGTTGELFF.

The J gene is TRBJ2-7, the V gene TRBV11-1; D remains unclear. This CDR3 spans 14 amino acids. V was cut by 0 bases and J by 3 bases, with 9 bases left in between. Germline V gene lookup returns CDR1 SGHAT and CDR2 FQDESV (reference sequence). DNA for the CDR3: TGTGCCAGCAGCTTAGCTGGGCAGATCTACGAGCAGTACTTC. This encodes CASSLAGQIYEQYF.

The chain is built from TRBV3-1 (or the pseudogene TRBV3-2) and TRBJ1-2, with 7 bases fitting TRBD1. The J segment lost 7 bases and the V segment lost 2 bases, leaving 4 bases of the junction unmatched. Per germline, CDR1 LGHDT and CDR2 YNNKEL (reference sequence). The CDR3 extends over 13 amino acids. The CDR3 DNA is TGTGCCAGCAGCCAACTAGGGGGCATTGGCTACACCTTC. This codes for CASSQLGGIGYTF.

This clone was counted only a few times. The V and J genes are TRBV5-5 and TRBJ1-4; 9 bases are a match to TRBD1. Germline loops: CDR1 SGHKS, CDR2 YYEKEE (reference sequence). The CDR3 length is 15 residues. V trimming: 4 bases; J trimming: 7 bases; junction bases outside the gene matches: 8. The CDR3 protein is CASSNPTGGGEKLFF. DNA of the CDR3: TGTGCCAGCAGCAACCCTACAGGGGGCGGTGAAAAACTGTTTTTT.